One and the same sample provided the 6 T cell receptor beta chains below, sequenced in a study of control samples from healthy donors and cancer patients. The assay was immunoSEQ multiplex PCR, and TCRdb's table has in-frame clones only and misses some. Here the sample spans fewer than 200,000 clones, 85% to 95% being singletons. The sequencing input was blood. The receptors come from a woman aged 55 to 70 in good health.

In its sample, this clone was seen once. This chain uses TRBV7-2 with TRBJ2-3; 7 bases are a match to TRBD1. Germline V gene data show CDR1 as SGHTA and CDR2 as FQGNSA. The CDR3 extends over 17 amino acids. Trimming at V came to 0 bases and at J to 0 bases, leaving 6 bases not matched to a gene. The CDR3 region has the DNA TGTGCCAGCAGCTTAGCGGGGACAGACCTAAGCACAGATACGCAGTATTTT. Amino acids: CASSLAGTDLSTDTQYF.

The rearrangement uses TRBV19 and TRBJ2-7; TRBD2 is a possible D gene (6 bases). This CDR3 is built from 13 residues. V was trimmed by 3 bases and J by 3 bases, leaving 9 bases between them. The germline gives CDR1 LNHDA, CDR2 SQIVND (reference sequence). CDR3 sequence: CASSMRGNYEQYF. The CDR3 DNA reads as TGTGCCAGTAGTATGCGGGGAAACTACGAGCAGTACTTC.

The rearrangement uses TRBV5-1 and TRBJ2-7; 8 bases align to TRBD1. The CDR3 covers 14 residues. Germline CDR1 is SGHRS and CDR2 is YFSETQ. Trimming at V came to 4 bases and at J to 2 bases, leaving 5 bases not matched to a gene. This CDR3 is CASSRRDRTYEQYF. CDR3 bases: TGCGCCAGCAGCCGCCGGGACAGGACCTACGAGCAGTACTTC.

This chain links TRBV5-1 with TRBJ2-7; tentatively, D is TRBD2 (6 bases). There are 12 residues in the CDR3. The germline gives CDR1 SGHRS, CDR2 YFSETQ. The V and J ends lost 3 bases and 6 bases respectively, with 10 bases between them. The CDR3 here is CASSSQGGEQYF. The CDR3 coding sequence is TGCGCCAGCAGCTCCCAGGGAGGCGAGCAGTACTTC. The full variable domain, in which reference TRBV5-1 and TRBJ2-7 provide the parts outside the CDR3, is KAGVTQTPRYLIKTRGQQVTLSCSPISGHRSVSWYQQTPGQGLQFLFEYFSETQRNKGNFPGRFSGRQFSNSRSEMNVSTLELGDSALYLCASSSQGGEQYFGPGTRLTVT.

The gene calls are TRBV2 and TRBJ1-1, with no clear D. CDR3 length: 15 amino acids. The V end was cut by 1 base, the J end by 1 base, with 10 bases between. Per the germline V gene, CDR1 is SNHLY and CDR2 is FYNNEI. The CDR3 is CASSEEGAQNTEAFF. In nucleotides, the CDR3 is TGTGCCAGCAGTGAAGAGGGTGCTCAGAACACTGAAGCTTTCTTT.

Turning to this clone: Distinct nucleotide sequences in the sample also encode this CDR3. The V gene is TRBV9, the J gene TRBJ1-1; 8 positions agree with TRBD1. CDR1 and CDR2 from the germline V gene are SGDLS and YYNGEE. V trimming: 3 bases; J trimming: 4 bases; junction bases outside the gene matches: 5. The CDR3 covers 14 residues. This CDR3 reads CASSAQTGGTEAFF. The DNA for the CDR3 is TGTGCCAGCAGCGCCCAAACAGGGGGCACTGAAGCTTTCTTT.